These T cell receptor beta chains were read from a single sample in a study of shared clonotypes between healthy human individuals. Profiling relied on immunoSEQ multiplex PCR, and the TCRdb table lists in-frame clones only, not all of them. The sample holds around 510,000 clones, 90% to 97% seen once. The sequencing input was naive CD4+ T cells sorted from blood. These receptors all come from a woman between 25 and 40 years old in good health. CDR3s include the opening cysteine and the closing phenylalanine or tryptophan. Fields, in order: J gene, clone size, V gene, D gene, CDR3 DNA, CDR3 protein. The D gene is left open where the match is weak. Clone size appears in some rows only: once, few, many, or a class for an expanded clone.

TRBJ1-2,.,TRBV10-3,.,TGTGCCATCAGTGAGCCCGTGGGGGCAGGGAAGGTTACCGGCTACACCTTC,CAISEPVGAGKVTGYTF
TRBJ1-2,.,TRBV30,TRBD1,TGTGCCGGGGGACAGGACTATGGCTACACCTTC,CAGGQDYGYTF
TRBJ2-3,.,TRBV5-1,TRBD2,TGCGCCAGCAGCCCCGGGACTAGCGGATACACAGATACGCAGTATTTT,CASSPGTSGYTDTQYF
TRBJ1-1,.,TRBV5-4,.,TGTGCCACGGGACTGATGAACACTGAAGCTTTCTTT,CATGLMNTEAFF
TRBJ2-1,.,TRBV5-1,TRBD2,TGCGCCAGCAGCTTGGGTAGCGGGAGTGAAGAGCAGTTCTTC,CASSLGSGSEEQFF
TRBJ1-4,.,TRBV7-9,TRBD1,TGTGCCAGCAGCTGGGACAGGGGTGGGGAAAAACTGTTTTTT,CASSWDRGGEKLFF
TRBJ2-7,.,TRBV5-1,TRBD2,TGCGCCAGCAGCCTCATGGGACTAGCGGGAATCTACGAGCAGTACTTC,CASSLMGLAGIYEQYF
TRBJ1-1,.,TRBV5-1,.,TGCGCCAGCAGCCATGGCGGAAACACTGAAGCTTTCTTT,CASSHGGNTEAFF
TRBJ2-7,.,TRBV7-2,TRBD2,TGTGCCAGCAGCTACCGGACGGGGGGGATTACCTACGAGCAGTACTTC,CASSYRTGGITYEQYF
TRBJ1-2,.,TRBV5-1,.,TGCGCCAGCAGCTTGGAGCTGGGAGTGACTAACTATGGCTACACCTTC,CASSLELGVTNYGYTF
TRBJ1-1,.,TRBV5-1,.,TGCGCCAGCAGCTTAAACGACAGGCAGAACACTGAAGCTTTCTTT,CASSLNDRQNTEAFF
TRBJ1-3,once,TRBV5-6,.,TGTGCCAGCAGCCTTAGAACGGCTGGAAACACCATATATTTT,CASSLRTAGNTIYF
TRBJ2-1,.,TRBV5-1,.,TGCGCCAGCAGCACTTACACGGATGAGCAGTTCTTC,CASSTYTDEQFF
TRBJ2-1,.,TRBV6-5,.,TGTGCCAGCAGCCTATGGGGGAATGAGCAGTTCTTC,CASSLWGNEQFF
TRBJ2-7,.,TRBV28,TRBD2,TGTGCCAGCAGTCTCGGAGCGGGAGTTCCCAGGGAGCAGTACTTC,CASSLGAGVPREQYF
TRBJ2-7,.,TRBV10-3,TRBD1,TGTGCCATCAGTCCGGGACAGGGGTCCTACGAGCAGTACTTC,CAISPGQGSYEQYF
TRBJ2-3,.,TRBV5-1,.,TGCGCCAGCAGCTTGGGTGCTCTACCTCGAGGGGCAGATACGCAGTATTTT,CASSLGALPRGADTQYF
TRBJ2-7,.,TRBV6-1,.,TGTGCCAGCAGTTGGGGGGGGCAGGACGAGCAGTACTTC,CASSWGGQDEQYF
TRBJ2-7,.,TRBV6-1,TRBD1,TGTGCCAGCAGTGAAGCGCCCGGGACAGTGTACGAGCAGTACTTC,CASSEAPGTVYEQYF
TRBJ2-1,.,TRBV5-1,.,TGCGCCAGCAGTTTTTACCTGGATAGAGAGCAGTTCTTC,CASSFYLDREQFF
TRBJ1-5,.,TRBV20-1,TRBD1,TGCAGTGCCAGGGGGAATCAGCCCCAGCATTTT,CSARGNQPQHF
TRBJ2-5,.,TRBV29-1,TRBD2,TGCAGCGTCAACACAGGACTAGCGGGATTAAGGGAGCAGTACTTC,CSVNTGLAGLREQYF
TRBJ1-3,.,TRBV29-1,.,TGCAGCGTGGCCCTGGGAGGAGGAAACACCATATATTTT,CSVALGGGNTIYF
TRBJ1-5,.,TRBV30,TRBD1,TGTGCCTGGAGCCAGGGGGACAGGGGCAGCAATCAGCCCCAGCATTTT,CAWSQGDRGSNQPQHF
TRBJ2-5,.,TRBV7-9,TRBD2,TGTGCCAGCAGCTTAGGCCCAGCGGGAGGCGAGACCCAGTACTTC,CASSLGPAGGETQYF